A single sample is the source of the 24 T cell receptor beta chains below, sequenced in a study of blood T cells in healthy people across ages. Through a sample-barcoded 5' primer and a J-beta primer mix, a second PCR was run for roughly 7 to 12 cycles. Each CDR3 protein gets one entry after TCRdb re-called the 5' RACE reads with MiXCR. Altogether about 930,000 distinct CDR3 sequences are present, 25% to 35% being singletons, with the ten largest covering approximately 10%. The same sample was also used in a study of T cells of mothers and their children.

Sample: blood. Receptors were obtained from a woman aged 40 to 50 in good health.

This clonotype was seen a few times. CDR3 residues: CASSPHSSGGQNEQFF. CDR3 bases: TGTGCCAGCAGCCCACACTCTAGCGGGGGGCAAAATGAGCAGTTCTTC. The rearrangement joins TRBV9 to TRBJ2-1; 11 bases match TRBD2. The V and J ends lost 4 bases and 7 bases, in that order; junction bases with no gene match: 10. Germline loops: CDR1 SGDLS, CDR2 YYNGEE. This CDR3 contains 16 residues.

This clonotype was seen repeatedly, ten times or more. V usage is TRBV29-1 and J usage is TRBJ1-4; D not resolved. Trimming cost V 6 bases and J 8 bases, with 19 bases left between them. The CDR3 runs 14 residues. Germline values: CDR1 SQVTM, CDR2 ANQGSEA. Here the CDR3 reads CSVRSGSAGEKLFF. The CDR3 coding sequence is TGCAGCGTCCGTTCGGGGAGCGCGGGAGAAAAACTGTTTTTT.

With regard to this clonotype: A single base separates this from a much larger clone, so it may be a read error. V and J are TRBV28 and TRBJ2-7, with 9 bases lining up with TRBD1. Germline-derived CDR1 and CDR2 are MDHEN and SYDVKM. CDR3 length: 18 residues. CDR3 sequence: CASSSRDRVISGDYVQYF. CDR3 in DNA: TGTGCCAGCAGTTCCCGGGACAGGGTCATTTCGGGGGATTACGTGCAGTACTTC.

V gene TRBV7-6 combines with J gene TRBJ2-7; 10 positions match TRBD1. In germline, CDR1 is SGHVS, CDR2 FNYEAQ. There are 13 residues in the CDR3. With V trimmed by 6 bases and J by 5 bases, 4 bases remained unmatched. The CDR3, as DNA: TGTGCCAGCAGTTCGGACAGGGGGAACGAGCAGTACTTC. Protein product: CASSSDRGNEQYF.

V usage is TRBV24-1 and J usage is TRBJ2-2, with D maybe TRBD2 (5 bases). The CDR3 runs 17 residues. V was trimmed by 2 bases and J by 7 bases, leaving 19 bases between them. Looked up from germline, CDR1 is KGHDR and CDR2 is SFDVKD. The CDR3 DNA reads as TGTGCCACCAGTGATTCGTCACTCGGGGTCTCGGACGGGGAGCTGTTTTTT. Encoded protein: CATSDSSLGVSDGELFF.

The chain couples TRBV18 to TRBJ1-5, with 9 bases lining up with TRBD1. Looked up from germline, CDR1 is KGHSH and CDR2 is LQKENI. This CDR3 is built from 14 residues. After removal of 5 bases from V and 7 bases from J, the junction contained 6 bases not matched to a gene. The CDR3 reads CASSSNRGRQPQHF. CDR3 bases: TGTGCCAGCTCATCAAACAGGGGGCGGCAGCCCCAGCATTTT.

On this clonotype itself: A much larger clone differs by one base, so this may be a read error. This CDR3 is CTSSMDTQDEQYF. CDR3 bases: TGTACCAGCAGTATGGACACCCAAGACGAGCAGTACTTC. The chain recombines TRBV28 with TRBJ2-7, with D possibly being TRBD1 (5 bases). CDR1 and CDR2 from the germline V gene are MDHEN and SYDVKM. The CDR3 contains 13 residues.

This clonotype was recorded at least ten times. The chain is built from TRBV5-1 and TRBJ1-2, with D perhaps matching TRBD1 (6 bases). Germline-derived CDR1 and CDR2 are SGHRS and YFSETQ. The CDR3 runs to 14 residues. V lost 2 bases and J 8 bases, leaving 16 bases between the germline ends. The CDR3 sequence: CASSFDFTGYGYTF. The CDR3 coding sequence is TGCGCCAGCAGCTTTGATTTTACAGGGTACGGCTACACCTTC.

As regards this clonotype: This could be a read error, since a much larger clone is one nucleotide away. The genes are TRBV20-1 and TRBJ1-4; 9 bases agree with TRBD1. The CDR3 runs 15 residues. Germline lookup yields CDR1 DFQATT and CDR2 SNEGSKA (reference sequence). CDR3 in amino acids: CSARTGGSTNEKRFF. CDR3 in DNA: TGCAGTGCTAGGACAGGGGGAAGCACTAATGAAAAACGGTTTTTT.

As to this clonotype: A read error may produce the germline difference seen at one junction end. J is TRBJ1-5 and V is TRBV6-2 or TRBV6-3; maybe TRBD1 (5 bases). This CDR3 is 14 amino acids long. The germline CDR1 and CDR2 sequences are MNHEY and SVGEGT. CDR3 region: CAGSYEAGSQPQHF. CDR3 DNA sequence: TGTGCCGGCAGTTACGAGGCAGGGAGCCAGCCCCAGCATTTT.

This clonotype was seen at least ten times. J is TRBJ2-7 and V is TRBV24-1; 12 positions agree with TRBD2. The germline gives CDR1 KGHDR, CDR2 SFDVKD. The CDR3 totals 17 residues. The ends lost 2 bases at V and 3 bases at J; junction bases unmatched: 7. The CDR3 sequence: CATSDSTSGGRRYEQYF. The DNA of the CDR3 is TGTGCCACCAGTGATTCGACTAGCGGGGGCCGTCGCTACGAGCAGTACTTC.

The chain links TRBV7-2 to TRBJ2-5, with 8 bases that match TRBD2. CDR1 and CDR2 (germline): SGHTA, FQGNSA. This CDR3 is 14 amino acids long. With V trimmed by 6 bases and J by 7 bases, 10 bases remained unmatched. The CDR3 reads CASRPGTSERTQYF. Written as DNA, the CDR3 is TGTGCCAGCAGGCCCGGGACTAGTGAACGGACCCAGTACTTC.

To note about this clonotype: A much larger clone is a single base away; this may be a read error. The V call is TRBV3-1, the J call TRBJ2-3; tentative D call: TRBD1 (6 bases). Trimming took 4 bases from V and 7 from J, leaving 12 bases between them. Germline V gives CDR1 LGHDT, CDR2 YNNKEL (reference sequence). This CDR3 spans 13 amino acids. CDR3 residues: CASSRLDRNTQYF. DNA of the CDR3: TGTGCCAGCAGCCGCCTGGACAGAAATACGCAGTATTTT.

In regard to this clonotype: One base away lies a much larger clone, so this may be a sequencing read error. CDR3 protein: CASSLMPEDGHEQYF. The DNA for the CDR3 is TGTGCCAGCAGCTTAATGCCTGAGGACGGACACGAGCAGTACTTC. The genes are TRBV7-2 and TRBJ2-7; D unclear. The CDR3 covers 15 residues. V was cut by 2 bases and J by 5 bases, with 16 bases left in between. Germline-derived CDR1 and CDR2 are SGHTA and FQGNSA.

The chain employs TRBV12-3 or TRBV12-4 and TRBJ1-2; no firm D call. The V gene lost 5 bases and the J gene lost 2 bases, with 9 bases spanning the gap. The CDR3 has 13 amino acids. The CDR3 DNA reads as TGTGCCAGCAGTCAACACTGGAACTATGGCTACACCTTC. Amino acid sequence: CASSQHWNYGYTF.

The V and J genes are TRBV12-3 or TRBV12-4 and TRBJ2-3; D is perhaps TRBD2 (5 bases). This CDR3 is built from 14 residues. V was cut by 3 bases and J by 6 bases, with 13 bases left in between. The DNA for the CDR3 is TGTGCCAGCAGTTTGGAGGACCGCCAGGATACGCAGTATTTT. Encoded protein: CASSLEDRQDTQYF.

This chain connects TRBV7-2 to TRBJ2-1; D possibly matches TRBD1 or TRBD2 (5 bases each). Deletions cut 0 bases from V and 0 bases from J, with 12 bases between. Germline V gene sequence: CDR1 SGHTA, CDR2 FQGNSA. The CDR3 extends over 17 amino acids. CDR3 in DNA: TGTGCCAGCAGCTTAGCGCACGAGGGGATCTCCTACAATGAGCAGTTCTTC. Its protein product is CASSLAHEGISYNEQFF.

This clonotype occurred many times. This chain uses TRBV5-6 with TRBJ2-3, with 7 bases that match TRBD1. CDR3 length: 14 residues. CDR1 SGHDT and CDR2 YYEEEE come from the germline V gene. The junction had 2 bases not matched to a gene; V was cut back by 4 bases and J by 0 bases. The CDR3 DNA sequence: TGTGCCAGCAGCCGGGACAGTAGCACAGATACGCAGTATTTT. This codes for CASSRDSSTDTQYF.

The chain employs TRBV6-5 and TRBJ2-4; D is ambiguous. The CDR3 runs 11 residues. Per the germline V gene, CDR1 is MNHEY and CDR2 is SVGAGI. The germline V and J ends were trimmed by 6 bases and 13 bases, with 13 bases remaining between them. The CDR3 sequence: CASRSLNEQYF. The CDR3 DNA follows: TGTGCCAGCAGATCCCTAAATGAGCAGTACTTC.

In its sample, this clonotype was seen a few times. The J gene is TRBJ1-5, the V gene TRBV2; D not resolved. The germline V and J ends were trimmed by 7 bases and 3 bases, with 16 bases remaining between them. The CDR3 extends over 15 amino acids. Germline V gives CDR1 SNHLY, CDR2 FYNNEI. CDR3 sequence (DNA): TGTGCCAGCATGTCGGAGCGGATGAACAATCAGCCCCAGCATTTT. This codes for CASMSERMNNQPQHF.

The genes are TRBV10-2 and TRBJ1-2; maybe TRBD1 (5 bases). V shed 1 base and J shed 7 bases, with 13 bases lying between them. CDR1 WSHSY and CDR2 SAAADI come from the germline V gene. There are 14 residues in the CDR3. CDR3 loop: CASSELWTSGGYTF. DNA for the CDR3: TGCGCCAGCAGTGAGTTGTGGACATCAGGTGGCTACACCTTC.

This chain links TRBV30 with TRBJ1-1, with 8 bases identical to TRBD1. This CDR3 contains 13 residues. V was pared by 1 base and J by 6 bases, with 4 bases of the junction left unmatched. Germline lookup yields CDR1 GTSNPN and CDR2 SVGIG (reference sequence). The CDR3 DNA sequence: TGTGCCTGGAGTGCTGACAGGGGATCTGAAGCTTTCTTT. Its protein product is CAWSADRGSEAFF. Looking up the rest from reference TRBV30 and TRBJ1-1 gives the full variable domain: SQTIHQWPATLVQPVGSPLSLECTVEGTSNPNLYWYRQAAGRGLQLLFYSVGIGQISSEVPQNLSASRPQDRQFILSSKKLLLSDSGFYLCAWSADRGSEAFFGQGTRLTVV.

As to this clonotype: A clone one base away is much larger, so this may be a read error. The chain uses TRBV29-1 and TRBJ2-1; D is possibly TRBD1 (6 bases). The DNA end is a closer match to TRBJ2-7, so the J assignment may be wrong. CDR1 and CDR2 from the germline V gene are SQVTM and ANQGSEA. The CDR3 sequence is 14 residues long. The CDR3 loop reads CSATQGSYGNEQYF. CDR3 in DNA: TGCAGCGCTACACAGGGATCGTATGGCAATGAGCAGTACTTC.

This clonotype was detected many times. The CDR3 loop is CASSAWGILAENYEQYF. The CDR3 nucleotides read TGTGCCAGCAGTGCTTGGGGGATTCTAGCGGAAAACTACGAGCAGTACTTC. The chain couples TRBV2 to TRBJ2-7; 7 positions match TRBD2. The CDR3 totals 17 residues. Per the germline V gene, CDR1 is SNHLY and CDR2 is FYNNEI. Trimming at V came to 4 bases and at J to 3 bases, leaving 15 bases not matched to a gene.